This note documents a single TCR beta chain sequence. TCRdb's copy holds only in-frame clones and misses some; the assay was immunoSEQ multiplex PCR. The table lists 160,000 or so clones, around nine tenths of them singletons. The sample originates from a study of cytomegalovirus exposure and HLA in healthy donors. Germline loops: CDR1 SGHAT, CDR2 FQNNGV. Trimming cost V 4 bases and J 0 bases, with 8 bases left between them. The CDR3 is 14 residues long. It was the approximately 120-subject validation cohort, separate from the roughly 700-subject first cohort, to which the donors belonged. The receptor comes from a man aged 18 to 29 in good health and CMV-seronegative. Sequencing was done on a sample of PBMCs. The rearrangement joins TRBV11-2 to TRBJ2-3; D gene uncertain. The CDR3 sequence is CASSSAISTDTQYF. As DNA, the CDR3 is TGTGCCAGCAGCTCCGCGATCAGCACAGATACGCAGTATTTT.